One and the same sample provided the 30 T cell receptor beta chains below, sequenced in a study of cytomegalovirus exposure and HLA in healthy donors. PCR used 60 Vbeta primers and 13 Jbeta primers. Using immunoSEQ multiplex PCR, the repertoire was profiled, and TCRdb retains in-frame clones only, with some absent. In the table there are 140,000 to 150,000 clones, 84% of which are singletons. Sequenced input: PBMCs. These receptors came from a boy between 2 and 10 years old in good health and CMV-seronegative.

The J gene is TRBJ2-7, the V gene TRBV28, with TRBD2 matching 7 bases. From germline, CDR1 is MDHEN and CDR2 SYDVKM. The CDR3 sequence is 13 residues long. V lost 3 bases to trimming and J lost 7 bases; unmatched junction nucleotides: 6. CDR3 amino acids: CASSFGLGGEQYF. The CDR3, as DNA: TGTGCCAGCAGTTTCGGACTAGGTGGGGAGCAGTACTTC. Full variable domain (remainder filled in from reference TRBV28 and TRBJ2-7): DVKVTQSSRYLVKRTGEKVFLECVQDMDHENMFWYRQDPGLGLRLIYFSYDVKMKEKGDIPEGYSVSREKKERFSLILESASTNQTSMYLCASSFGLGGEQYFGPGTRLTVT.

The V and J genes are TRBV5-4 and TRBJ1-1; 8 positions agree with TRBD1. CDR1 SGHNT and CDR2 YYREEE come from the germline V gene (reference sequence). CDR3 size: 14 residues. The V gene end was trimmed by 4 bases and the J gene end by 1 base; junction bases not matched to a gene: 3. The CDR3 DNA reads as TGTGCCAGCAGCCCCGACAGGGGGAACACTGAAGCTTTCTTT. Protein: CASSPDRGNTEAFF.

CDR3 protein: CASGVIHSSYNSPLHF. The CDR3 coding sequence is TGTGCCAGCGGAGTGATTCATAGCTCCTATAATTCACCCCTCCACTTT. This chain joins TRBV25-1 and TRBJ1-6; D gene ambiguous. V gave up 8 bases and J gave up 0 bases, with 14 bases separating them. Looked up from germline, CDR1 is MGHDK and CDR2 is SYGVNS. The CDR3 spans 16 residues.

The V gene is TRBV25-1, the J gene TRBJ1-3; TRBD1 agrees at 8 bases. J lost 0 bases, V lost 8 bases, and 9 bases had no gene match. There are 16 residues in the CDR3. Germline V lookup: CDR1 MGHDK, CDR2 SYGVNS. CDR3 DNA: TGTGCCAGCGAGAAACAGGGGGTGACCTCTGGAAACACCATATATTTT. Protein: CASEKQGVTSGNTIYF.

The chain carries TRBV6-1 and TRBJ2-2; D perhaps matches TRBD2 (6 bases). V was cut by 2 bases and J by 8 bases, with 21 bases left in between. Germline V gene data show CDR1 as MNHNS and CDR2 as SASEGT. The CDR3 spans 17 residues. The CDR3 coding sequence is TGTGCCAGCAGTGAATCGGAGGGCGCTTTCATGTCAGGGGAGCTGTTTTTT. The encoded protein is CASSESEGAFMSGELFF.

This chain links TRBV11-2 with TRBJ2-7; TRBD1 is a possible D gene (6 bases). V lost 5 bases and J 3 bases, leaving 14 bases between the germline ends. The CDR3 has 14 residues. CDR1 SGHAT and CDR2 FQNNGV come from the germline V gene. The DNA for the CDR3 is TGTGCCAGCAGCGCCGTGCACAGGGTCTACGAGCAGTACTTC. The encoded protein is CASSAVHRVYEQYF.

This clone was picked up a small number of times. This chain uses TRBV2 with TRBJ1-5; D unresolved. With 2 bases removed from V and 5 bases from J, the gap between germline ends came to 13 bases. The CDR3 loop spans 15 amino acids. Germline V gene lookup returns CDR1 SNHLY and CDR2 FYNNEI. CDR3 sequence (DNA): TGTGCCAGCAGTGAACGAGGGAGGAGAGATCAGCCCCAGCATTTT. This codes for CASSERGRRDQPQHF.

The chain joins TRBV7-3 to TRBJ1-1; 8 bases fit TRBD1. The V gene's germline CDR1 is SGHTA and CDR2 FQGTGA. V gave up 2 bases and J gave up 2 bases; unmatched junction bases: 7. The CDR3 is made up of 16 amino acids. In DNA, the CDR3 is TGTGCCAGCAGCTTATCGACAGGGGTGGTAAACACTGAAGCTTTCTTT. This codes for CASSLSTGVVNTEAFF.

The chain uses TRBV7-2 and TRBJ2-1; 8 nucleotides agree with TRBD2. The germline V gene has CDR1 SGHTA and CDR2 FQGNSA. CDR3 size: 17 residues. Trimming removed 1 base from V and 7 bases from J; junction bases left unmatched: 12. In DNA, the CDR3 is TGTGCCAGCAGCTTAGGACTCCCGGGAGGGCCGGGTAATGAGCAGTTCTTC. This translates into CASSLGLPGGPGNEQFF. The full variable domain, its missing parts supplied by reference TRBV7-2 and TRBJ2-1, is GAGVSQSPSNKVTEKGKDVELRCDPISGHTALYWYRQSLGQGLEFLIYFQGNSAPDKSGLPSDRFSAERTGGSVSTLTIQRTQQEDSAVYLCASSLGLPGGPGNEQFFGPGTRLTVL.

The CDR3 DNA is TGTGCCAGCAGCCCTGGACAGACGAACACTGAAGCTTTCTTT. This encodes CASSPGQTNTEAFF. The V gene is TRBV7-2, the J gene TRBJ1-1; possible D gene TRBD1, 6 bases. Germline assignment: CDR1 SGHTA and CDR2 FQGNSA. Trimming shortened V by 5 bases and J by 1 base, and 11 bases separated the two germline ends. The CDR3 runs to 14 residues.

As DNA, the CDR3 is TGCAGCGTTGCCTCGGGGGTCGATGAGCAGTTCTTC. It translates to CSVASGVDEQFF. V usage is TRBV29-1 and J usage is TRBJ2-1, with a possible D match to TRBD2 (6 bases). This CDR3 contains 12 residues. The V gene's germline CDR1 is SQVTM and CDR2 ANQGSEA. The germline V and J ends were trimmed by 4 bases and 8 bases, with 12 bases remaining between them.

CDR3 in amino acids: CASSEASGRGYTF. CDR3 bases: TGTGCCAGCAGTGAAGCTTCAGGCCGAGGCTACACCTTC. The chain links TRBV6-1 to TRBJ1-2; no clear D gene. Trimming stripped 0 bases from V and 8 bases from J, with 10 bases between. Germline V gives CDR1 MNHNS, CDR2 SASEGT. This CDR3 has 13 amino acids.

The chain recombines TRBV4-3 with TRBJ2-3; TRBD2 might be the D (6 bases). CDR1 is LGHNA, CDR2 YSLEER, per germline. The germline V and J ends were trimmed by 4 bases and 1 base, with 18 bases remaining between them. This CDR3 contains 17 residues. The CDR3 is CASSRYGTEARTDTQYF. Here the CDR3 DNA reads TGCGCCAGCAGCCGCTACGGGACTGAGGCTCGCACAGATACGCAGTATTTT.

The chain links TRBV12-5 to TRBJ2-3; D is perhaps TRBD1 (5 bases). Germline V gives CDR1 LGHNT, CDR2 FRNRAP. This CDR3 is 13 amino acids long. Trimming pared 4 bases from V and 6 bases from J, leaving 11 bases between. In DNA, the CDR3 is TGTGCTAGTGGTTGGTTAGGGGCGGATACGCAGTATTTT. This codes for CASGWLGADTQYF.

The chain has TRBV7-8 and TRBJ1-2, with 11 nucleotides matching TRBD1. Germline V gene sequence: CDR1 SGHVS, CDR2 FQNEAQ. Unmatched junction bases numbered 8, after V lost 4 bases and J lost 4 bases. CDR3 size: 16 residues. The CDR3, as DNA: TGTGCCAGCAGCTCCGGACAGGGGGCGCGAATCTATGGCTACACCTTC. Translating gives CASSSGQGARIYGYTF. Variable domain in full (rest from reference TRBV7-8 and TRBJ1-2): GAGVSQSPRYKVAKRGQDVALRCDPISGHVSLFWYQQALGQGPEFLTYFQNEAQLDKSGLPSDRFFAERPEGSVSTLKIQRTQQEDSAVYLCASSSGQGARIYGYTFGSGTRLTVV.

There are many counts of this clone. The CDR3, as DNA: TGTGCCAGCAGCTTGCGAGCGGGAGAATCCTACGAGCAGTACTTC. Its protein is CASSLRAGESYEQYF. This rearrangement joins TRBV7-9 to TRBJ2-7; 8 nucleotides line up with TRBD2. J gave up 1 base and V 3 bases, and 5 bases lay outside the gene matches. This CDR3 contains 15 residues. Germline CDR1 is SEHNR and CDR2 is FQNEAQ (reference sequence). Filled out from reference TRBV7-9 and TRBJ2-7, the complete variable domain reads DTGVSQNPRHKITKRGQNVTFRCDPISEHNRLYWYRQTLGQGPEFLTYFQNEAQLEKSRLLSDRFSAERPKGSFSTLEIQRTEQGDSAMYLCASSLRAGESYEQYFGPGTRLTVT.

This clone was counted a single time. The chain links TRBV19 to TRBJ2-7; tentative D call: TRBD2 (5 bases). The CDR3 totals 14 residues. Germline CDR1 and CDR2: LNHDA and SQIVND (reference sequence). V dropped 2 bases and J dropped 6 bases, with 14 bases sitting between them. The CDR3 sequence: CASSITPTRREQYF. CDR3 DNA: TGTGCCAGTAGTATAACCCCAACTAGACGCGAGCAGTACTTC.

V usage is TRBV6-1 and J usage is TRBJ2-7; 7 bases align to TRBD1. Germline V gives CDR1 MNHNS, CDR2 SASEGT. V trimming: 7 bases; J trimming: 3 bases; junction bases outside the gene matches: 12. There are 15 residues in the CDR3. This CDR3 reads CASTPGQPIDYEQYF. In DNA form, the CDR3 reads TGTGCCAGCACCCCGGGACAGCCGATCGACTACGAGCAGTACTTC.

The table lists this clone with a few counts. The rearrangement links TRBV28 to TRBJ1-1; D perhaps matches TRBD1 (5 bases). V lost 4 bases to trimming and J lost 7 bases, with 16 bases between them. This CDR3 has 14 amino acids. The V gene's germline CDR1 is MDHEN and CDR2 SYDVKM. The CDR3 nucleotides read TGTGCCAGCAGTTCCCCGGACATCAACCATGAAGCTTTCTTT. The encoded protein is CASSSPDINHEAFF.

The genes are TRBV19 and TRBJ1-3; TRBD1 might be the D (6 bases). The CDR3 has 17 amino acids. Germline CDR1 reads LNHDA; CDR2 reads SQIVND (reference sequence). The V end lost 3 bases, the J end lost 2 bases, and 17 bases lay between the germline ends. CDR3 nucleotide sequence: TGTGCCAGTAGTATCAGTGGGAGGGGGAGAACTGGAAACACCATATATTTT. Translating it yields CASSISGRGRTGNTIYF.

The DNA of the CDR3 is TGTGCCAGCAGTTTTTGGAGGGGGGGAGGCACAGATACGCAGTATTTT. Translated, it gives CASSFWRGGGTDTQYF. This chain links TRBV27 with TRBJ2-3; D is perhaps TRBD2 (7 bases). There are 16 residues in the CDR3. V was trimmed by 3 bases and J by 1 base, leaving 14 bases between them. Germline V gives CDR1 MNHEY, CDR2 SMNVEV (reference sequence).

The V call is TRBV4-1, the J call TRBJ1-2, with D perhaps TRBD1 (5 bases). V dropped 4 bases and J dropped 4 bases, with 16 bases sitting between them. Germline lookup yields CDR1 MGHRA and CDR2 YSYEKL. This CDR3 comprises 15 residues. Written as DNA, the CDR3 is TGCGCCAGCAGCCCAGACGGGACTGAAGCCTATGGCTACACCTTC. Encoded protein: CASSPDGTEAYGYTF.

V usage is TRBV4-3 and J usage is TRBJ2-1; D perhaps matches TRBD1 (5 bases). V lost 0 bases, J lost 8 bases, and 11 bases lay in between. CDR1 and CDR2 from the germline V gene are LGHNA and YSLEER. The CDR3 totals 14 residues. The CDR3 nucleotides read TGCGCCAGCAGCCAAGATTGGCAGGGCGATGAGCAGTTCTTC. It specifies CASSQDWQGDEQFF.

This chain uses TRBV6-5 with TRBJ1-2; tentatively, D is TRBD1 (5 bases). Germline CDR1 MNHEY, CDR2 SVGAGI. V gave up 0 bases and J gave up 8 bases, with 13 bases separating them. The CDR3 loop spans 14 amino acids. The CDR3 DNA sequence: TGTGCCAGCAGTTACTCATCTAGGGGTTCCGGCTACACCTTC. Translating gives CASSYSSRGSGYTF.

The chain has TRBV7-2 and TRBJ2-4, with a possible D match to TRBD2 (6 bases). V lost 4 bases and J 0 bases, leaving 16 bases between the germline ends. The CDR3 sequence is 17 residues long. Germline CDR1 SGHTA, CDR2 FQGNSA. CDR3 protein: CASSSGGLLIAKNIQYF. As DNA, the CDR3 is TGTGCCAGCAGCTCCGGGGGACTGCTGATAGCCAAAAACATTCAGTACTTC.

The V and J genes are TRBV28 and TRBJ1-5; TRBD1 matches at 7 bases. Germline CDR1 is MDHEN and CDR2 is SYDVKM. V was pared by 1 base and J by 5 bases, with 29 bases of the junction left unmatched. The CDR3 extends over 23 amino acids. The CDR3 DNA is TGTGCCAGCAGTTTATCCGCACGGAGAGACAGGGCATCCGTGGTGTCGTTCTATCAGCCCCAGCATTTT. Protein product: CASSLSARRDRASVVSFYQPQHF.

This clone was detected a few times. One end of the junction is discordant with germline, which a read error may explain. This chain connects TRBV10-3 to TRBJ1-1; 12 bases align to TRBD1. The CDR3 has 15 amino acids. The germline V gene has CDR1 ENHRY and CDR2 SYGVKD. CDR3 amino acids: CASSEVGTGGESAFF. CDR3 nucleotides: TGTGCCAGCAGTGAAGTTGGGACAGGGGGCGAGTCAGCTTTCTTT.

The chain uses TRBV4-1 and TRBJ2-3, with TRBD2 identical over 8 bases. With V trimmed by 4 bases and J by 2 bases, 11 bases remained unmatched. CDR1 is MGHRA and CDR2 is YSYEKL in the germline V gene. The CDR3 length is 17 residues. The CDR3 loop is CASSRNPGLVDTDTQYF. CDR3 DNA sequence: TGCGCCAGCAGCCGAAACCCGGGACTAGTCGACACAGATACGCAGTATTTT.

This chain connects TRBV5-6 to TRBJ1-1, with 9 positions matching TRBD1. CDR1 SGHDT and CDR2 YYEEEE come from the germline V gene. This CDR3 has 16 residues. J gave up 5 bases and V 0 bases, and 8 bases lay outside the gene matches. In DNA, the CDR3 is TGTGCCAGCAGCTTGGATCCGGGACAGGGATATACTGAAGCTTTCTTT. This encodes CASSLDPGQGYTEAFF.

The V call is TRBV18, the J call TRBJ1-3; D might be TRBD1 (6 bases). Germline CDR1 reads KGHSH; CDR2 reads LQKENI. Trimming pared 4 bases from V and 0 bases from J, leaving 10 bases between. The CDR3 loop spans 15 amino acids. CDR3 residues: CASSRIQGSGNTIYF. The CDR3 DNA is TGTGCCAGCTCACGAATACAGGGCTCTGGAAACACCATATATTTT.